These T cell receptor beta chains were read from a single sample in a study of blood T cell repertoires in COVID-19. Sequenced by immunoSEQ multiplex PCR; TCRdb stores in-frame clones only, minus some. The sample shows 49,000 or so clones, roughly 87% of them seen only once. The sequencing input was peripheral blood. These receptors were collected from a man aged 55 to 70 with active COVID-19. CDR3s include the opening cysteine and the closing phenylalanine or tryptophan. The order of the fields is CDR3 DNA, CDR3 protein, V gene, clone size, D gene, J gene. A D gene is named only where the DNA matches it firmly. Rows give clone size only sometimes, using once, few, many, or a class for an expanded clone.

cdr3_nt: TGTGCCAGCAGCCAAGAAAGGTTAGCGGCCACCGGGGAGCTGTTTTTT
cdr3_aa: CASSQERLAATGELFF
v_call: TRBV14
clone_size: NA
d_call: NA
j_call: TRBJ2-2

cdr3_nt: TGTGCCAGCAGCGTAGGGCAGGGGACAGATACGCAGTATTTT
cdr3_aa: CASSVGQGTDTQYF
v_call: TRBV9
clone_size: NA
d_call: NA
j_call: TRBJ2-3

cdr3_nt: TGTGCCAGCAGCTTAGGGGCAGGGGGGCCTAACACTGAAGCTTTCTTT
cdr3_aa: CASSLGAGGPNTEAFF
v_call: TRBV7-9
clone_size: NA
d_call: TRBD1
j_call: TRBJ1-1

cdr3_nt: TGTGCCATCAGTGAGTCGGGCAGTTCCTACGAGCAGTACTTC
cdr3_aa: CAISESGSSYEQYF
v_call: TRBV10-3
clone_size: once
d_call: NA
j_call: TRBJ2-7

cdr3_nt: TGTGCCAGCAGTGTAAGCCTCTCTCAAGAGACCCAGTACTTC
cdr3_aa: CASSVSLSQETQYF
v_call: TRBV2
clone_size: NA
d_call: NA
j_call: TRBJ2-5

cdr3_nt: TGTGCCAACAGACCGGACAGGGGGCATGGAAACACCATATATTTT
cdr3_aa: CANRPDRGHGNTIYF
v_call: TRBV28
clone_size: NA
d_call: TRBD1
j_call: TRBJ1-3

cdr3_nt: TGCAGTGCTAGTGACAGGGGGAGATATGGCTACACCTTC
cdr3_aa: CSASDRGRYGYTF
v_call: TRBV20-1
clone_size: once
d_call: TRBD1
j_call: TRBJ1-2

cdr3_nt: TGTGCCAGCAGCCGGGGACAGGGGTGGAATTCACCCCTCCACTTT
cdr3_aa: CASSRGQGWNSPLHF
v_call: TRBV5-5
clone_size: NA
d_call: TRBD1
j_call: TRBJ1-6

cdr3_nt: TGTGCCAGCAGCCCTCGACAGGGGATGAACACTGAAGCTTTCTTT
cdr3_aa: CASSPRQGMNTEAFF
v_call: TRBV5-5
clone_size: NA
d_call: TRBD1
j_call: TRBJ1-1

cdr3_nt: TGCAGTGCTAGTGCGGCCCAGGGGGCGCGAACTGAAGCTTTCTTT
cdr3_aa: CSASAAQGARTEAFF
v_call: TRBV20-1
clone_size: NA
d_call: TRBD1
j_call: TRBJ1-1

cdr3_nt: TGTGCCAGCAGCGCGGCTCAGGGTCCGCGCGATACGCAGTATTTT
cdr3_aa: CASSAAQGPRDTQYF
v_call: TRBV5-5
clone_size: NA
d_call: NA
j_call: TRBJ2-3

cdr3_nt: TGTGCCAGCAGTCCCCGGTTAAGTGAAGCTTTCTTT
cdr3_aa: CASSPRLSEAFF
v_call: TRBV28
clone_size: NA
d_call: NA
j_call: TRBJ1-1

cdr3_nt: TGCAGCGTGCGAGACATGGATGAAAAACTGTTTTTT
cdr3_aa: CSVRDMDEKLFF
v_call: TRBV29-1
clone_size: NA
d_call: NA
j_call: TRBJ1-4

cdr3_nt: TGTGCCAGCAGCCGACACCAGAACACTGAAGCTTTCTTT
cdr3_aa: CASSRHQNTEAFF
v_call: TRBV9
clone_size: NA
d_call: NA
j_call: TRBJ1-1

cdr3_nt: TGTGCCAGCAGCTCGGGACAGGCCCCCACAGATACGCAGTATTTT
cdr3_aa: CASSSGQAPTDTQYF
v_call: TRBV7-7
clone_size: NA
d_call: TRBD1
j_call: TRBJ2-3

cdr3_nt: TGTGCCAGTACCTACTGGGCAGGGGATACGCAGTATTTT
cdr3_aa: CASTYWAGDTQYF
v_call: TRBV19
clone_size: NA
d_call: NA
j_call: TRBJ2-3

cdr3_nt: TGTGCCTGGAGTAGGACAGGGGGCGCGTACTATGGCTACACCTTC
cdr3_aa: CAWSRTGGAYYGYTF
v_call: TRBV30
clone_size: NA
d_call: TRBD1
j_call: TRBJ1-2

cdr3_nt: TGTGCCGAGGTAGACAGGGTCGGCAATGAGCAGTTCTTC
cdr3_aa: CAEVDRVGNEQFF
v_call: TRBV7-3
clone_size: NA
d_call: TRBD1
j_call: TRBJ2-1

cdr3_nt: TGCGCCAGCAGCTTGATTAGCGGGGGGGCTCGTGAGCAGTTCTTC
cdr3_aa: CASSLISGGAREQFF
v_call: TRBV5-1
clone_size: NA
d_call: TRBD2
j_call: TRBJ2-1

cdr3_nt: TGTGCCACCGGGGGACTCGATGGCTACACCTTC
cdr3_aa: CATGGLDGYTF
v_call: TRBV7-6
clone_size: NA
d_call: NA
j_call: TRBJ1-2

cdr3_nt: TGTGCCAGCAGCCGACGGACTAGCGGGAGGACAGATACGCAGTATTTT
cdr3_aa: CASSRRTSGRTDTQYF
v_call: TRBV3-1/TRBV3-2
clone_size: NA
d_call: TRBD2
j_call: TRBJ2-3

cdr3_nt: TGCGCCAGCAGCCAAGATCTTTCCGGAGATACGCAGTATTTT
cdr3_aa: CASSQDLSGDTQYF
v_call: TRBV4-1
clone_size: NA
d_call: NA
j_call: TRBJ2-3

cdr3_nt: TGTGCCAGCACCTACATCGGAGGGGCGAATACGCAGTATTTT
cdr3_aa: CASTYIGGANTQYF
v_call: TRBV2
clone_size: NA
d_call: NA
j_call: TRBJ2-3

cdr3_nt: TGTGCCAGCAGCTTCTCAGGGGCAGGCACTGAAGCTTTCTTT
cdr3_aa: CASSFSGAGTEAFF
v_call: TRBV7-3
clone_size: NA
d_call: NA
j_call: TRBJ1-1

cdr3_nt: TGTGCCACTCATGCTTCGGGGTTCGGTCAGCCCCAGCATTTT
cdr3_aa: CATHASGFGQPQHF
v_call: TRBV15
clone_size: NA
d_call: NA
j_call: TRBJ1-5

cdr3_nt: TGTGCCAGCAGACCGGGACAGGGGACCACTGAAGCTTTCTTT
cdr3_aa: CASRPGQGTTEAFF
v_call: TRBV6-5
clone_size: NA
d_call: TRBD1
j_call: TRBJ1-1

cdr3_nt: TGTGCCAGCAGTCACAGCACAGGGATTGGGTACAATGAGCAGTTCTTC
cdr3_aa: CASSHSTGIGYNEQFF
v_call: TRBV7-9
clone_size: once
d_call: NA
j_call: TRBJ2-1

cdr3_nt: TGCGCCAGCAGCCCGGGAGGGCTAGCGGGAGGAGTCCATGAGCAGTTCTTC
cdr3_aa: CASSPGGLAGGVHEQFF
v_call: TRBV5-1
clone_size: once
d_call: TRBD2
j_call: TRBJ2-1

cdr3_nt: TGTGCCAGCAGTGCTAGCGGGGGGGTAAAGAATGAGCAGTTCTTC
cdr3_aa: CASSASGGVKNEQFF
v_call: TRBV2
clone_size: NA
d_call: TRBD2
j_call: TRBJ2-1

cdr3_nt: TGTGCCAGCAGTTTTGGGCACGAGCAGTACTTC
cdr3_aa: CASSFGHEQYF
v_call: TRBV12-3/TRBV12-4
clone_size: NA
d_call: NA
j_call: TRBJ2-7

cdr3_nt: TGTGCCAGCAGTGAAGGCAGGGTCAATGAAAAACTGTTTTTT
cdr3_aa: CASSEGRVNEKLFF
v_call: TRBV2
clone_size: NA
d_call: NA
j_call: TRBJ1-4

cdr3_nt: TGTGCCAGCAGCGTAGAATACCTGGGACAGGAAGCGACTGAAGCTTTCTTT
cdr3_aa: CASSVEYLGQEATEAFF
v_call: TRBV9
clone_size: NA
d_call: TRBD1
j_call: TRBJ1-1

cdr3_nt: TGCGCCAGCAGCCCCAGCGGGGGCCTTTACAATGAGCAGTTCTTC
cdr3_aa: CASSPSGGLYNEQFF
v_call: TRBV4-1
clone_size: once
d_call: TRBD2
j_call: TRBJ2-1

cdr3_nt: TGTGCCAGCTCACCACTTGAACAGGAGAACACCGGGGAGCTGTTTTTT
cdr3_aa: CASSPLEQENTGELFF
v_call: TRBV18
clone_size: once
d_call: NA
j_call: TRBJ2-2

cdr3_nt: TGTGCCAGCAGTGAAGGGGGTGTTGGACTAGCGGGAGAGGAGACCCAGTACTTC
cdr3_aa: CASSEGGVGLAGEETQYF
v_call: TRBV2
clone_size: NA
d_call: TRBD2
j_call: TRBJ2-5

cdr3_nt: TGTGCCACCAGCAGAGATCTAGGAGAGACCCAGTACTTC
cdr3_aa: CATSRDLGETQYF
v_call: TRBV15
clone_size: NA
d_call: NA
j_call: TRBJ2-5

cdr3_nt: TGTGCCAGCAGCCCCACCCCCGGCTATGGCTACACCTTC
cdr3_aa: CASSPTPGYGYTF
v_call: TRBV12-3/TRBV12-4
clone_size: NA
d_call: NA
j_call: TRBJ1-2

cdr3_nt: TGTGCCAGCAGCTTAGCCCTTAACTTGGCAGATACGCAGTATTTT
cdr3_aa: CASSLALNLADTQYF
v_call: TRBV7-2
clone_size: once
d_call: NA
j_call: TRBJ2-3

cdr3_nt: TGTGCCAGCAGTTACGTGGGGAGAGAGACCCAGTACTTC
cdr3_aa: CASSYVGRETQYF
v_call: TRBV12-3/TRBV12-4
clone_size: NA
d_call: NA
j_call: TRBJ2-5

cdr3_nt: TGTGCCAGCAGCTCCCTAGGGGGGGATGGCTACACCTTC
cdr3_aa: CASSSLGGDGYTF
v_call: TRBV28
clone_size: NA
d_call: NA
j_call: TRBJ1-2

cdr3_nt: TGTGCCAGCAGCCCAGGACAGGGGAACTACGAGCAGTACTTC
cdr3_aa: CASSPGQGNYEQYF
v_call: TRBV9
clone_size: NA
d_call: TRBD1
j_call: TRBJ2-7

cdr3_nt: TGTGCCAGCAGCCAAGGTTTGGGACTAGAGACCCAGTACTTC
cdr3_aa: CASSQGLGLETQYF
v_call: TRBV14
clone_size: NA
d_call: NA
j_call: TRBJ2-5

cdr3_nt: TGTGCCAGCAGCTTGGACAGGAGCTCTGGAAACACCATATATTTT
cdr3_aa: CASSLDRSSGNTIYF
v_call: TRBV11-2
clone_size: NA
d_call: TRBD1
j_call: TRBJ1-3

cdr3_nt: TGTGCCAGCACTTCTTACAGTAAAATGAACACTGAAGCTTTCTTT
cdr3_aa: CASTSYSKMNTEAFF
v_call: TRBV28
clone_size: NA
d_call: NA
j_call: TRBJ1-1

cdr3_nt: TGTGCCAGCAGTTTAATTGGGACAGGGGCCTACGAGCAGTACTTC
cdr3_aa: CASSLIGTGAYEQYF
v_call: TRBV27
clone_size: NA
d_call: TRBD1
j_call: TRBJ2-7

cdr3_nt: TGTGCCAGCAGCTTAGGGACTCAGGGGGGCTATGGCTACACCTTC
cdr3_aa: CASSLGTQGGYGYTF
v_call: TRBV7-8
clone_size: NA
d_call: TRBD1
j_call: TRBJ1-2